This TCR beta chain appears in the sequencing data of a study of T cell repertoires in cytomegalovirus infection. Study background: Public TCR beta signatures marked donors with CMV infection and the matching HLA.

Study-level points and caveats: HLA-C-restricted TCR beta clonotypes specific for CMV led the ex vivo response.

A note on this clonotype: The target antigen is unknown.

TCRdb fed the reads into MiXCR, producing one record per CDR3 protein. Of just under 500,000 distinct CDR3 sequences in the sample, roughly 34% are singletons; the top ten hold roughly a sixth. This sample comprised cultured PBMCs, obtained from culture after CMV antigen stimulation. The TCR was taken from a human donor in good health (CMV status not recorded). Some clones in this sample may be carry-over from other donors' samples.

The chain's CDR3 is CASSQSGYGYTF. CDR3 nucleotides: TGTGCCAGCAGCCAGTCGGGTTATGGCTACACCTTC. The genes are TRBV3-1 and TRBJ1-2; D call uncertain. Germline CDR1 is LGHDT and CDR2 is YNNKEL (reference sequence). CDR3 size: 12 residues. Trimming took 3 bases from V and 5 from J, leaving 7 bases between them.